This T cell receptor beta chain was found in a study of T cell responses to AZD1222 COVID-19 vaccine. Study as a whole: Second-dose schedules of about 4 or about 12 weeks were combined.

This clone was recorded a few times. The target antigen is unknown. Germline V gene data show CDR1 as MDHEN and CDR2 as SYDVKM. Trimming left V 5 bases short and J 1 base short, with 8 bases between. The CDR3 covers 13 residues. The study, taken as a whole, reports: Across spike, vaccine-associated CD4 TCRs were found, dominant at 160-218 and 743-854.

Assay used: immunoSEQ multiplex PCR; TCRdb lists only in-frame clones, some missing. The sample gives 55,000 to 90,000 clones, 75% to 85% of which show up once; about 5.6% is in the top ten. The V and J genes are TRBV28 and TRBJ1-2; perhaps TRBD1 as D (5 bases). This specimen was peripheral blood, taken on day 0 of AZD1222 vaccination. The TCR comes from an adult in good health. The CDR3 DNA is TGTGCCAGCAGTCCCCAGGGTAACTATGGCTACACCTTC. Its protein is CASSPQGNYGYTF.